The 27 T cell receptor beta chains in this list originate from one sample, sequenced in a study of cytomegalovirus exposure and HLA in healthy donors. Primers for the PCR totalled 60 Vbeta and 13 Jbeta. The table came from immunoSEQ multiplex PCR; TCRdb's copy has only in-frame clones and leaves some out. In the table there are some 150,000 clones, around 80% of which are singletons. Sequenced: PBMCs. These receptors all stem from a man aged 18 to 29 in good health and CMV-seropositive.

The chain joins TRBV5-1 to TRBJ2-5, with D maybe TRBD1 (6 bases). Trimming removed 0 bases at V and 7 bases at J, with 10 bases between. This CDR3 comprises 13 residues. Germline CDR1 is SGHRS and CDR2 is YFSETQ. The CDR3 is CASSLEQGRTQYF. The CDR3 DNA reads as TGCGCCAGCAGCTTGGAACAGGGTCGGACCCAGTACTTC. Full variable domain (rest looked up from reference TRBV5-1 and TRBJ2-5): KAGVTQTPRYLIKTRGQQVTLSCSPISGHRSVSWYQQTPGQGLQFLFEYFSETQRNKGNFPGRFSGRQFSNSRSEMNVSTLELGDSALYLCASSLEQGRTQYFGPGTRLLVL.

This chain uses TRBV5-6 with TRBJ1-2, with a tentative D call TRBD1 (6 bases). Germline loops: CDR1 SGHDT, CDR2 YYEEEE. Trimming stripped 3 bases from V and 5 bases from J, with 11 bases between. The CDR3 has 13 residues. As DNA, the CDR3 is TGTGCCAGCAGCTCACACAGGGTTTATGGCTACACCTTC. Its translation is CASSSHRVYGYTF. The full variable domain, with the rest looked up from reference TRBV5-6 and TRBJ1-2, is DAGVTQSPTHLIKTRGQQVTLRCSPKSGHDTVSWYQQALGQGPQFIFQYYEEEERQRGNFPDRFSGHQFPNYSSELNVNALLLGDSALYLCASSSHRVYGYTFGSGTRLTVV.

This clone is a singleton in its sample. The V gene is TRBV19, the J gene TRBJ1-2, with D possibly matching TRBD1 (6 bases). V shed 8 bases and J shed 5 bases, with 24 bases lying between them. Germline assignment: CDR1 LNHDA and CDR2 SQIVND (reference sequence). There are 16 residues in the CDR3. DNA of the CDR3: TGTGCCAGTCGCGGGCCTCGGACAGAACAAGTATATGGCTACACCTTC. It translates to CASRGPRTEQVYGYTF.

The CDR3 spells CASSRTGTDNSPLHF. In DNA form, the CDR3 reads TGTGCCAGCAGCAGAACCGGGACAGATAATTCACCCCTCCACTTT. The rearrangement links TRBV21-1 to TRBJ1-6; the table's D call, TRBD1, has no DNA check behind it. TRBV21-1 is reported as a pseudogene. This CDR3 has 15 residues.

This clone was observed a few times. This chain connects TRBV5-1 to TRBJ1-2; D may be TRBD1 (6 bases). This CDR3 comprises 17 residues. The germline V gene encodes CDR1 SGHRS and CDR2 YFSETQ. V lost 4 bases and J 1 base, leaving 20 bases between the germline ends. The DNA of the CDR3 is TGCGCCAGCAGCCTATTATTCGGGGGGGCGAATAACTATGGCTACACCTTC. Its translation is CASSLLFGGANNYGYTF.

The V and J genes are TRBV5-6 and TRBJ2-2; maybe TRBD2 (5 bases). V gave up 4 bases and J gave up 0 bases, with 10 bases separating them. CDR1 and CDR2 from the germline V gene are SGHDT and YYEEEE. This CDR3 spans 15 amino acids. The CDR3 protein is CASSAGIPNTGELFF. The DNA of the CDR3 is TGTGCCAGCAGCGCCGGGATACCGAACACCGGGGAGCTGTTTTTT.

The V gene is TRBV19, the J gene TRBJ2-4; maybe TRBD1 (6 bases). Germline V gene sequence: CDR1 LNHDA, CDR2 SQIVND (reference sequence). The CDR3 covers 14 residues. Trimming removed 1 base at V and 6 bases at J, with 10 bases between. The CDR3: CASSIVGGGNIQYF. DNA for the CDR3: TGTGCCAGTAGTATAGTTGGGGGCGGAAACATTCAGTACTTC.

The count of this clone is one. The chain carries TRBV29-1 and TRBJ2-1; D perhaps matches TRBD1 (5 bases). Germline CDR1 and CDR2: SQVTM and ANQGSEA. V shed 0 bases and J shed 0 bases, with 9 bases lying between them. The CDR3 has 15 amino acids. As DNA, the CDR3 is TGCAGCGTTGAAGAAGGGGTTATCTCCTACAATGAGCAGTTCTTC. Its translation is CSVEEGVISYNEQFF.

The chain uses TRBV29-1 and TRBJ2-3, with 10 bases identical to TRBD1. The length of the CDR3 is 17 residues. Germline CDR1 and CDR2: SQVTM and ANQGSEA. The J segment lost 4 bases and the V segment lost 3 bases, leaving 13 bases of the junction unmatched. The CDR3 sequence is CSVEPEVDRGSADTQYF. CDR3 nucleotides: TGCAGCGTTGAGCCCGAAGTGGACAGGGGGTCGGCAGATACGCAGTATTTT.

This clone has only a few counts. The CDR3 is CAAPGVASDYTF. Here the CDR3 DNA reads TGTGCCGCTCCAGGGGTTGCTTCGGACTACACCTTC. This chain uses TRBV30 with TRBJ1-2, with D possibly being TRBD1 (6 bases). The CDR3 loop spans 12 amino acids. The ends were cut back, 8 bases at V and 10 bases at J, with 20 bases in the middle. CDR1 is GTSNPN, CDR2 SVGIG, per germline (reference sequence).

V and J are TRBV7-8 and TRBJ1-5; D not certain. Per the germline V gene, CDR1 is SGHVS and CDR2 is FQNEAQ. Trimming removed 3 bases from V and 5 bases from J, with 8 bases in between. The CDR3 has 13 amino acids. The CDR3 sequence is CASSFGGDQPQHF. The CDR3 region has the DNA TGTGCCAGCAGCTTCGGCGGGGATCAGCCCCAGCATTTT.

CDR3 protein: CASSQAGGANLATEAFF. The CDR3 DNA follows: TGCGCCAGCAGCCAAGCAGGGGGCGCGAACTTAGCCACTGAAGCTTTCTTT. This chain joins TRBV4-1 and TRBJ1-1, with 8 nucleotides matching TRBD1. This CDR3 is built from 17 residues. Germline V lookup: CDR1 MGHRA, CDR2 YSYEKL. V lost 1 base, J lost 4 bases, and 11 bases stayed unmatched.

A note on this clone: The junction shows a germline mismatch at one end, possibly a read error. CDR3 in DNA: TGTTCCAGCAGCCCAGGGACATCTTACGAGCAGTACTTC. Translation: CSSSPGTSYEQYF. The chain joins TRBV7-9 to TRBJ2-7, with D possibly matching TRBD1 (6 bases). Germline V lookup: CDR1 SEHNR, CDR2 FQNEAQ (reference sequence). The CDR3 has 13 residues.

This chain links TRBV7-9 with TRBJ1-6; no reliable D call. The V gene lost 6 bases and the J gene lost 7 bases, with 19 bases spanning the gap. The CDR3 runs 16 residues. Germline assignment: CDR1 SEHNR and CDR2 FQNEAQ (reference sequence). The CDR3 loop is CASRRDLEAPNSPLHF. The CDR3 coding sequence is TGTGCCAGCAGGAGGGATCTAGAGGCTCCGAATTCACCCCTCCACTTT.

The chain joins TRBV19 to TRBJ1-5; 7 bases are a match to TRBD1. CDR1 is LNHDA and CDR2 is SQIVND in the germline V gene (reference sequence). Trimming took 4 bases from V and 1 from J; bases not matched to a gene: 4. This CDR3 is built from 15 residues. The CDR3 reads CASSTETGSNQPQHF. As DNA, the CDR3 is TGTGCCAGTAGTACCGAGACAGGGAGCAATCAGCCCCAGCATTTT.

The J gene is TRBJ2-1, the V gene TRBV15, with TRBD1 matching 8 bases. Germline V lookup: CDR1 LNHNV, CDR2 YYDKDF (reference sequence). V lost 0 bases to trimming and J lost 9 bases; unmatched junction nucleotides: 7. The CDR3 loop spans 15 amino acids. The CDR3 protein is CATSREQGANGEQFF. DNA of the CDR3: TGTGCCACCAGCAGAGAGCAGGGGGCGAACGGTGAGCAGTTCTTC.

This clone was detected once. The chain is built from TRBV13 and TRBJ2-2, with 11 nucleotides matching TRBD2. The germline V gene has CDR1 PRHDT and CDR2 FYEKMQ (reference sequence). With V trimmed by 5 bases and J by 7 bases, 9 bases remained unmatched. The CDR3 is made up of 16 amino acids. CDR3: CASSQGTSGRSGELFF. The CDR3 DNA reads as TGTGCCAGCAGCCAGGGGACTAGCGGTAGGAGCGGGGAGCTGTTTTTT.

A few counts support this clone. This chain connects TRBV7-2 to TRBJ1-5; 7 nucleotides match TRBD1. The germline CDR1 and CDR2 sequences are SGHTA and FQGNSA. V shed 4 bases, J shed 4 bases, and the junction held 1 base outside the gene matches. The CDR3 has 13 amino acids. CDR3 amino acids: CASSSRGNQPQHF. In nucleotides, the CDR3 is TGTGCCAGCAGCTCCAGGGGGAATCAGCCCCAGCATTTT. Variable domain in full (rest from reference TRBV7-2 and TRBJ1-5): GAGVSQSPSNKVTEKGKDVELRCDPISGHTALYWYRQSLGQGLEFLIYFQGNSAPDKSGLPSDRFSAERTGGSVSTLTIQRTQQEDSAVYLCASSSRGNQPQHFGDGTRLSIL.

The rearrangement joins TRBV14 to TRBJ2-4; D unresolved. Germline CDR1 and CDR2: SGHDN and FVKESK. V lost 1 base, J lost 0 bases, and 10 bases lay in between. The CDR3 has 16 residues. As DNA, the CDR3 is TGTGCCAGCAGCCAAGGAACCGCGTTAGCCAAAAACATTCAGTACTTC. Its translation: CASSQGTALAKNIQYF. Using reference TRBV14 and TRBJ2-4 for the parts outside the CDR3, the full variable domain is EAGVTQFPSHSVIEKGQTVTLRCDPISGHDNLYWYRRVMGKEIKFLLHFVKESKQDESGMPNNRFLAERTGGTYSTLKVQPAELEDSGVYFCASSQGTALAKNIQYFGAGTRLSVL.

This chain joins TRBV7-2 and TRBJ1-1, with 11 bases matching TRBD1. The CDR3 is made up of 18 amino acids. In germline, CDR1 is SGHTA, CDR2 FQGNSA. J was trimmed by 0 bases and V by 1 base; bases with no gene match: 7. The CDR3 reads CASSLGWGQGGMNTEAFF. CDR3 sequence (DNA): TGTGCCAGCAGCTTAGGGTGGGGACAGGGGGGCATGAACACTGAAGCTTTCTTT.

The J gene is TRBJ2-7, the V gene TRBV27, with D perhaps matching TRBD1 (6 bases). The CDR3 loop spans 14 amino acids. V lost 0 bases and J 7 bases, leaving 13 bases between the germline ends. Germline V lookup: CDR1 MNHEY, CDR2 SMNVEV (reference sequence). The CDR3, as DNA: TGTGCCAGCAGTTTATCACAGGGATCACGAGAGCAGTACTTC. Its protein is CASSLSQGSREQYF.

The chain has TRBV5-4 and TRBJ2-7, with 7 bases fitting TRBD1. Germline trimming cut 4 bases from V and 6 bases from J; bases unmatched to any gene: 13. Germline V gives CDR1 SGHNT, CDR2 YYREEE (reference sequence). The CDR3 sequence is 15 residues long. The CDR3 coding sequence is TGTGCCAGCAGCCATCAAATCGACAGGGCCTCCGAGCAGTACTTC. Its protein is CASSHQIDRASEQYF.

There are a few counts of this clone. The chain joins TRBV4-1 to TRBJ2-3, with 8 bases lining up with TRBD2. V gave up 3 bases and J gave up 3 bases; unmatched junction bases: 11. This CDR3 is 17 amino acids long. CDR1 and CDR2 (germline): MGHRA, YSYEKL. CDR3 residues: CASSQRSLAGGTDTQYF. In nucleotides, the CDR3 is TGCGCCAGCAGCCAGAGAAGCTTGGCGGGAGGAACAGATACGCAGTATTTT.

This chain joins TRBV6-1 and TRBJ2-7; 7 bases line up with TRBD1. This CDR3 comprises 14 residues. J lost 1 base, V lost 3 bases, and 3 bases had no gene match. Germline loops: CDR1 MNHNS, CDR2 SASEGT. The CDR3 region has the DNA TGTGCCAGCAGTGACGAGGACAGGTCCTACGAGCAGTACTTC. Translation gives CASSDEDRSYEQYF.

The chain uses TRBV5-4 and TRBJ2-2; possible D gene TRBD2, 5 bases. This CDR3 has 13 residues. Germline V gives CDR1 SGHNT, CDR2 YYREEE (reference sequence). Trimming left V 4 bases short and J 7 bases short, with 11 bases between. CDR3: CASSLDYLGELFF. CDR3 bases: TGTGCCAGCAGCCTAGACTATCTCGGGGAGCTGTTTTTT. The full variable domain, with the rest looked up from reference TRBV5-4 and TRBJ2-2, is ETGVTQSPTHLIKTRGQQVTLRCSSQSGHNTVSWYQQALGQGPQFIFQYYREEENGRGNFPPRFSGLQFPNYSSELNVNALELDDSALYLCASSLDYLGELFFGEGSRLTVL.

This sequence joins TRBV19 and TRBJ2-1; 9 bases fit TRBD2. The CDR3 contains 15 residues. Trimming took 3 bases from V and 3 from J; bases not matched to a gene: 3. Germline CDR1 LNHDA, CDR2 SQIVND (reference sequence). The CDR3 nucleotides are TGTGCCAGTAGTATGAGCGGGGGGAACTACAATGAGCAGTTCTTC. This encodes CASSMSGGNYNEQFF. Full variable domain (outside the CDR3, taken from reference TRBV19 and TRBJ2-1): DGGITQSPKYLFRKEGQNVTLSCEQNLNHDAMYWYRQDPGQGLRLIYYSQIVNDFQKGDIAEGYSVSREKKESFPLTVTSAQKNPTAFYLCASSMSGGNYNEQFFGPGTRLTVL.

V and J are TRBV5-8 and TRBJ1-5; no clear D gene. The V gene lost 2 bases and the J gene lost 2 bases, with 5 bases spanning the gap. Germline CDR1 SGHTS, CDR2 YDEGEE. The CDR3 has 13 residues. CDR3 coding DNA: TGTGCCAGCAGCTTCGGGGGCAATCAGCCCCAGCATTTT. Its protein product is CASSFGGNQPQHF.